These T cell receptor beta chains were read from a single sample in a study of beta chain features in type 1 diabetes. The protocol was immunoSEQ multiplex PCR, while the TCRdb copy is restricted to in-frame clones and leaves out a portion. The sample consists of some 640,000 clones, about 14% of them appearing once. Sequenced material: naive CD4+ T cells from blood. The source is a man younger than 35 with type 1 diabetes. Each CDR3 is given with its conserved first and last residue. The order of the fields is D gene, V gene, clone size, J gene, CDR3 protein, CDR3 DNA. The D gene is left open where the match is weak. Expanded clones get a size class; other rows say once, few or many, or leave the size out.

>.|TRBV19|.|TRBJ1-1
CASSPREPKAFF
TGTGCCAGTAGCCCCCGGGAACCCAAAGCTTTCTTT
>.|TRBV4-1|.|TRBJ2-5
CASSQWGRGQETQYF
TGCGCCAGCAGCCAATGGGGACGCGGCCAAGAGACCCAGTACTTC
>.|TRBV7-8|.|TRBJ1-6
CASSPTGDNSPLHF
TGTGCCAGCAGCCCCACCGGGGATAATTCACCCCTCCACTTT
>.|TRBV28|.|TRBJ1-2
CASSTFQGNYGYTF
TGTGCCAGCAGTACTTTCCAGGGCAACTATGGCTACACCTTC
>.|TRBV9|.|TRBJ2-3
CASSVARRGPDTQYF
TGTGCCAGCAGCGTAGCGCGCAGGGGCCCAGATACGCAGTATTTT
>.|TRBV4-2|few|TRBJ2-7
CASSLRQEGSYEQYF
TGTGCCAGCAGCCTTCGACAGGAGGGCTCCTACGAGCAGTACTTC
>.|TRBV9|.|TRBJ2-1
CASSPRPPERVHNEQFF
TGTGCCAGCAGCCCCCGGCCCCCTGAGAGGGTTCACAATGAGCAGTTCTTC
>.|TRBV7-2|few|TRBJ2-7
CASSPGLGTEEQYF
TGTGCCAGCAGCCCGGGACTGGGTACGGAAGAGCAGTACTTC
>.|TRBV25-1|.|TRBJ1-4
CASTRGFGEKLFF
TGTGCCAGCACCCGCGGGTTCGGTGAAAAACTGTTTTTT
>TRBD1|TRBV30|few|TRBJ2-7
CAWSIPGQSSYEQYF
TGTGCCTGGAGTATTCCGGGACAGAGCTCCTACGAGCAGTACTTC
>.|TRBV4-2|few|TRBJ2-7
CASSLGSDGISYEQYF
TGTGCCAGCAGCCTCGGGTCGGACGGGATCTCCTACGAGCAGTACTTC
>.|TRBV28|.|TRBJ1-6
CASLVSPLYNSPLHF
TGTGCCAGCTTGGTCTCTCCCCTTTATAATTCACCCCTCCACTTT
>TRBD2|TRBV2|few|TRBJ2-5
CASSGPGGETQYF
TGTGCCAGCAGCGGCCCGGGGGGAGAGACCCAGTACTTC
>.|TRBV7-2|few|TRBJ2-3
CASSTRTERDTQYF
TGTGCCAGCAGCACACGGACGGAGCGGGATACGCAGTATTTT
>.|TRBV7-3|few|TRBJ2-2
CASSSAGHPKTGELFF
TGTGCCAGCAGCTCCGCGGGACACCCCAAAACCGGGGAGCTGTTTTTT
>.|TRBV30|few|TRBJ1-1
CAWTTGTEAFF
TGTGCCTGGACGACAGGCACTGAAGCTTTCTTT
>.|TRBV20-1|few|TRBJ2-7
CSATRDYEQYF
TGCAGTGCCACGAGAGACTACGAGCAGTACTTC
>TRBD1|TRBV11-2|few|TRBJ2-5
CASSPGQGGRETQYF
TGTGCCAGCAGCCCCGGACAGGGGGGAAGGGAGACCCAGTACTTC
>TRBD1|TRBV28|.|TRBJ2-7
CASIPDRGTYEQYF
TGTGCCAGCATCCCCGACAGGGGGACCTACGAGCAGTACTTC
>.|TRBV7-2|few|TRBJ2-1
CASSNGSYNEQFF
TGTGCCAGCAGTAATGGCTCCTACAATGAGCAGTTCTTC
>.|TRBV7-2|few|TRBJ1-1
CASSWRGGDEVTEAFF
TGTGCCAGCAGCTGGAGGGGTGGGGACGAGGTCACTGAAGCTTTCTTT
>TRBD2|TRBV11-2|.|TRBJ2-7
CASSPYGGTSGSEEQYF
TGTGCCAGCAGCCCCTACGGTGGGACTAGCGGGAGCGAGGAGCAGTACTTC
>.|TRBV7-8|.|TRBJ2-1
CASRVDRPLFSYNEQFF
TGTGCCAGCAGGGTAGACAGACCATTATTCTCCTACAATGAGCAGTTCTTC
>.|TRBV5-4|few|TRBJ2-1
CASSPDYNEQFF
TGTGCCAGCAGCCCCGACTACAATGAGCAGTTCTTC
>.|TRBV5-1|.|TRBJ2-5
CASSWTRQGQETQYF
TGCGCCAGCAGCTGGACGCGGCAGGGGCAAGAGACCCAGTACTTC
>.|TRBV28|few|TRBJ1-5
CASSSHTGNQHF
TGTGCCAGCAGTTCCCACACGGGGAACCAGCATTTT
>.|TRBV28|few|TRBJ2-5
CASSRPPTGTQYF
TGTGCCAGCAGTCGACCCCCCACCGGGACCCAGTACTTC
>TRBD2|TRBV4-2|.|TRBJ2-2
CASSQGTSGGLYTGELFF
TGTGCCAGCAGCCAAGGGACTAGCGGGGGTCTGTACACCGGGGAGCTGTTTTTT
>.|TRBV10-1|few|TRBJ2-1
CASGAGPGSSYNEQFF
TGCGCCAGCGGAGCGGGCCCTGGGAGCTCCTACAATGAGCAGTTCTTC
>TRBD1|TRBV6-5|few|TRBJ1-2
CASTGGLYGYTF
TGTGCCAGCACAGGGGGCCTTTATGGCTACACCTTC
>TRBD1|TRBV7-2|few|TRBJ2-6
CASRGQGPSGANVLTF
TGTGCCAGCAGAGGACAGGGCCCCTCTGGGGCCAACGTCCTGACTTTC
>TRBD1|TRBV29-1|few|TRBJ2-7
CSVGSGQRYEQYF
TGCAGCGTAGGGTCGGGACAGCGCTACGAGCAGTACTTC